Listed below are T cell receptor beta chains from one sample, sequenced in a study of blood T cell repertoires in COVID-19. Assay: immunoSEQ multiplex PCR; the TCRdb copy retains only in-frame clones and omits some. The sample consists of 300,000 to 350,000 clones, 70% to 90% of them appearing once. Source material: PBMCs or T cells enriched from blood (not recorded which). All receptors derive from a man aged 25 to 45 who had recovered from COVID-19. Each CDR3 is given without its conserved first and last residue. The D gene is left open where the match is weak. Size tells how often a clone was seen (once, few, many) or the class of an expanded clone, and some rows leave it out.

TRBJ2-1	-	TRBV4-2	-	ASSRGGGVEQF
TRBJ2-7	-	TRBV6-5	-	ASSLSGHRDYEQY
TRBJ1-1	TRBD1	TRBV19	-	ASSIGRGEAF
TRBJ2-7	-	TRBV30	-	AWSRTDSAGYEQY
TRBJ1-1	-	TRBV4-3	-	ASSQAAGSMNTEAF
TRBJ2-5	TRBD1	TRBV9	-	ASSTGQGAKETQY
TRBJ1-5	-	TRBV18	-	ASSPAGYSNQPQH
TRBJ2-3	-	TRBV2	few	ASSPPVNTDTQY
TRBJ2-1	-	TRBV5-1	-	ASSSGGGGYNEQF
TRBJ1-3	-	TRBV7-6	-	ASSSTSSGNTIY
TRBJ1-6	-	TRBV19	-	ASSPHIGNSPLH
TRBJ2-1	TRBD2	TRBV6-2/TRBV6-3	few	ASSYIGLARGEQF
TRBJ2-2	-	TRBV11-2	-	ASSLRLVSTGELF
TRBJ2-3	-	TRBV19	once	ASRKQDLLTDTQY
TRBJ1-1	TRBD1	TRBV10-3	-	AISESQGAAF
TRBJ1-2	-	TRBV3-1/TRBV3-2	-	ASSQDASYGYT
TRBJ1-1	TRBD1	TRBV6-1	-	ASSERDREGREAF
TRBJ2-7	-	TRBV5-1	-	ASSETNQGSEQY
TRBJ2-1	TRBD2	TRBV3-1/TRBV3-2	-	ASSPPTSGGVNEQF
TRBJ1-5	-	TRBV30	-	AWSDGLPSSPQH
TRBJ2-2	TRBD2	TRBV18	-	ASSPGLAMTGELF
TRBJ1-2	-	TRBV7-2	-	ASSPRVVGRGGGYT
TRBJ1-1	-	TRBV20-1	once	SASTGLGTEAF
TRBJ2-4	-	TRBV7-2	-	ASSLDGPAGGIQY
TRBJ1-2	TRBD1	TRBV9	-	ASSVGDRGVYGYT
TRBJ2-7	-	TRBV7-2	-	ASSLRTSPPYEQY
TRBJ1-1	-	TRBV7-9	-	ASSLQVVNTEAF
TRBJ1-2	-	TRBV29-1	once	SVTGDRYGYT
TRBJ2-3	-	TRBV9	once	ASSVAGRTDTQY
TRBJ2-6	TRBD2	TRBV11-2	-	ASSWGLAGPNSGANVLT
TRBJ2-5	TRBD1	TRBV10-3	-	AIRRTQGASETQY
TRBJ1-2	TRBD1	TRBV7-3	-	ASSSSGGTGYT
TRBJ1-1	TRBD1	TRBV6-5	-	AFWRGRMDTEAF
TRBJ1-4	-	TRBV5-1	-	ASSLAASNEKLF
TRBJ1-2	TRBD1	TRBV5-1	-	ASSLGTGWGTNYGYT
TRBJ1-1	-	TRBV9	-	ATRRLSQNTEAF
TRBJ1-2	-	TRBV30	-	AWSVKGRAYYGYT
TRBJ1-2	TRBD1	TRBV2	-	ASSEKGQGASGYT
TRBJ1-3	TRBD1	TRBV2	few	ASSEGTAYSFSGNTIY
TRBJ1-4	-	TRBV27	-	ATRGSGKLF
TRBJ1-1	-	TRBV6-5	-	ASCEPGLNTEAF
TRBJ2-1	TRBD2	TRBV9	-	ASSVTGLAGSRSAYNEQF
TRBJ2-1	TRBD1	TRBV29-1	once	SVLDRASYNEQF
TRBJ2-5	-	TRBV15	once	ATNRRDQETQY
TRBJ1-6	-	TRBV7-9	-	ASSLRGGDAGSPLH
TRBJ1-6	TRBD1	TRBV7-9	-	ASGRTGGISPLH
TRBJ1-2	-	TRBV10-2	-	ASSSGVPKDGYT
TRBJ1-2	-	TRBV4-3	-	ASSQDRGYGYT
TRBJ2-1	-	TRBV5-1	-	ASSLVGGEYEQF
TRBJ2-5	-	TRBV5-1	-	ASSLDGGDGTQY
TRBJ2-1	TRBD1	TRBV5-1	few	ASSLGQGVYNEQF
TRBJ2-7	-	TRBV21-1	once	ASSKCWPSGGSTYEQY
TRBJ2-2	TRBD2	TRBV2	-	ASRLGTSGGYGELF
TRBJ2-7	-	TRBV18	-	ASSPPNRLYEQY